A single sample gave rise to the 26 T cell receptor beta chains below, sequenced in a study of Graves' ophthalmopathy and Graves' hyperthyroidism. Researchers took RNA transcripts and amplified TCR beta CDR3 regions from them. The workflow started with a first-round RT-PCR run with HTBI primers and then moved on to a second-round multiplex PCR. TCRdb re-analysed the multiplex PCR reads in MiXCR, keeping a single row per CDR3 protein. This table holds around 600,000 distinct CDR3 sequences, just over 40% found once. Sample: peripheral blood. The receptors were gathered from an adult man with Graves' ophthalmopathy.

V and J are TRBV11-3 and TRBJ2-5; the match to TRBD1 covers 7 bases. After removal of 5 bases from V and 5 bases from J, the junction contained 8 bases not matched to a gene. CDR3 length equals 14 residues. CDR1 is SGHNT, CDR2 YENEEA, per germline. This chain's CDR3 is CASSTRGMSETQYF. CDR3 DNA: TGTGCCAGCAGCACCAGGGGGATGTCGGAGACCCAGTACTTC.

Remarks on this clonotype: A much larger clone lies a single base off, so this may be a read error. The chain uses TRBV6-1 and TRBJ2-7; no clear D gene. The CDR3 is made up of 14 amino acids. From germline, CDR1 is MNHNS and CDR2 SASEGT. The V gene lost 3 bases and the J gene lost 9 bases, with 18 bases spanning the gap. The CDR3 nucleotides read TGTGCCAGCAGTGACAACCTCCTCAGGCGCGGGCAGTACTTC. It specifies CASSDNLLRRGQYF.

The J gene is TRBJ2-3, the V gene TRBV7-9; 9 bases align to TRBD1. Trimming cost V 2 bases and J 1 base; bases outside gene matches: 4. The CDR3 consists of 16 residues. Germline CDR1 reads SEHNR; CDR2 reads FQNEAQ (reference sequence). The CDR3 DNA follows: TGTGCCAGCAGCTTACTGACAGGGGGAGGCACAGATACGCAGTATTTT. Protein product: CASSLLTGGGTDTQYF.

About this clonotype: A read error may be the cause here, since a much bigger clone is one base away. The chain is built from TRBV5-1 and TRBJ2-7, with a weak D call TRBD1 (6 bases). The CDR3 loop spans 13 amino acids. V was pared by 7 bases and J by 6 bases, with 17 bases between. Germline CDR1 SGHRS, CDR2 YFSETQ. The CDR3 DNA is TGCGCCAGCGGCCGATTACAGGGCTCCGAGCAGTACTTC. Encoded protein: CASGRLQGSEQYF. Looking up the rest from reference TRBV5-1 and TRBJ2-7 gives the full variable domain: KAGVTQTPRYLIKTRGQQVTLSCSPISGHRSVSWYQQTPGQGLQFLFEYFSETQRNKGNFPGRFSGRQFSNSRSEMNVSTLELGDSALYLCASGRLQGSEQYFGPGTRLTVT.

This clonotype was found many times. CDR3 coding DNA: TGCAGTGCTAGAGATGATGGGGTTCGTGAAGCTTTCTTT. Protein: CSARDDGVREAFF. The chain links TRBV20-1 to TRBJ1-1; D remains unclear. The ends were cut back, 0 bases at V and 7 bases at J, with 12 bases in the middle. This CDR3 is 13 amino acids long. Looked up from germline, CDR1 is DFQATT and CDR2 is SNEGSKA (reference sequence).

This sequence joins TRBV29-1 and TRBJ1-1, with 7 positions matching TRBD1. The trim removed 1 base at V and 5 bases at J, leaving 7 bases unmatched. CDR3 size: 14 residues. Per germline, CDR1 SQVTM and CDR2 ANQGSEA. In DNA, the CDR3 is TGCAGCGTTGAAGGAGGGGGCCCGAGTACTGAAGCTTTCTTT. Translating gives CSVEGGGPSTEAFF.

This chain connects TRBV12-3 or TRBV12-4 to TRBJ1-1; D gene uncertain. This CDR3 has 16 amino acids. In DNA form, the CDR3 reads TGTGCTAGTGGCCCTGAGCTAACTGTGCGGGGCACTGAAGCTTTCTTT. Its protein is CASGPELTVRGTEAFF.

This clonotype was recorded many times. The CDR3 DNA sequence: TGTGCCAGCCCACTCCTTGGTATATCTGGGGCCAACGTCCTGACTTTC. This encodes CASPLLGISGANVLTF. The rearrangement links TRBV2 to TRBJ2-6, with unresolved D. Germline values: CDR1 SNHLY, CDR2 FYNNEI. V was shortened by 8 bases and J by 1 base, with 15 bases between the two germline ends. The CDR3 contains 16 residues.

This clonotype was observed a few times. The chain couples TRBV14 to TRBJ2-2; TRBD1 matches 9 bases. This CDR3 is 15 amino acids long. V dropped 1 base and J dropped 4; count of bases not matched to a gene: 1. Looked up from germline, CDR1 is SGHDN and CDR2 is FVKESK. For the CDR3, the DNA is TGTGCCAGCAGCCAAGTGACAGGGGGCACCGGGGAGCTGTTTTTT. As protein: CASSQVTGGTGELFF.

Concerning this clonotype itself: A much larger clone sits a single nucleotide away, making a read error possible. The CDR3 carries no conserved terminal phenylalanine or tryptophan, so it likely arises from a read error. The chain employs TRBV20-1 and TRBJ2-5; 7 bases match TRBD1. The CDR3 extends over 13 amino acids. V trimming: 3 bases; J trimming: 1 base; junction bases outside the gene matches: 2. Germline V gene sequence: CDR1 DFQATT, CDR2 SNEGSKA (reference sequence). DNA of the CDR3: TGCAGTGCTAGCCACAGGGGCCAAGAGACCCAGTACTTG. This translates into CSASHRGQETQYL.

This clonotype appeared a few times. The V call is TRBV5-8, the J call TRBJ2-2; D is perhaps TRBD2 (7 bases). Trimming pared 2 bases from V and 7 bases from J, leaving 15 bases between. CDR3 length equals 15 residues. Germline lookup yields CDR1 SGHTS and CDR2 YDEGEE. CDR3 in amino acids: CASSLNREGNGELFF. CDR3 bases: TGTGCCAGCAGCTTAAACAGGGAGGGTAACGGGGAGCTGTTTTTT.

The chain carries TRBV2 and TRBJ1-4; D gene uncertain. Germline values: CDR1 SNHLY, CDR2 FYNNEI. CDR3 length equals 13 residues. The ends were cut back, 7 bases at V and 0 bases at J, with 6 bases in the middle. The CDR3 DNA sequence: TGTGCCAGCACTCGGGCAACTAATGAAAAACTGTTTTTT. Translation: CASTRATNEKLFF.

The gene calls are TRBV6-6 and TRBJ2-6; 10 nucleotides match TRBD1. The CDR3 totals 18 residues. Germline V CDR1 and CDR2: MNHNY, SVGAGI (reference sequence). J was trimmed by 3 bases and V by 6 bases; bases with no gene match: 11. The CDR3 DNA sequence: TGTGCCAGCAGCCTCCGGGACAGGGGCGCGAGTGGGGCCAACGTCCTGACTTTC. Translated: CASSLRDRGASGANVLTF.

This clonotype was counted only a few times. The rearrangement uses TRBV6-2 or TRBV6-3 and TRBJ1-1; D is undetermined. The length of the CDR3 is 13 residues. Trimming left V 2 bases short and J 5 bases short, with 9 bases between. Germline V gene data show CDR1 as MNHEY and CDR2 as SVGEGT. The CDR3 region is CASSYGVRTEAFF. The CDR3 DNA follows: TGTGCCAGCAGTTACGGGGTACGGACTGAAGCTTTCTTT.

On this clonotype: A read error may account for a junction end that differs from germline. For the CDR3, the DNA is TGCGCCAGCAGTTATCCAGCGGGACCACCTCGGGGGGTGCTGTTTTTT. This gives the protein CASSYPAGPPRGVLFF. The rearrangement joins TRBV5-1 to TRBJ2-2; 7 nucleotides line up with TRBD2. This CDR3 is built from 16 residues. In germline, CDR1 is SGHRS, CDR2 YFSETQ.

This clonotype occurred many times. V is TRBV10-3 and J is TRBJ1-2; D is unclear. This CDR3 contains 14 residues. The V and J ends lost 4 bases and 4 bases respectively, with 13 bases between them. Germline V CDR1 and CDR2: ENHRY, SYGVKD. The CDR3 loop reads CAISGVWGGYGYTF. CDR3 nucleotides: TGTGCCATCAGTGGGGTCTGGGGAGGCTATGGCTACACCTTC.

With respect to this clonotype: This likely comes from a read error, as the CDR3 has no conserved phenylalanine or tryptophan at its end. The chain uses TRBV12-3 or TRBV12-4 and TRBJ1-1; D ambiguous. Trimming stripped 3 bases from V and 0 bases from J, with 11 bases between. The CDR3 is 15 residues long. The CDR3 DNA is TGTGCCAGCAGTTTGCTAGGGTTGATGAACACTGAAGCTTTCTCT. This encodes CASSLLGLMNTEAFS.

This chain links TRBV3-1 with TRBJ2-5; D may be TRBD2 (5 bases). Trimming shortened V by 1 base and J by 5 bases, and 14 bases separated the two germline ends. CDR1 and CDR2 from the germline V gene are LGHDT and YNNKEL (reference sequence). The CDR3 has 15 residues. Written as DNA, the CDR3 is TGTGCCAGCAGCCAAGGTCTAGCCAATTACGAGACCCAGTACTTC. Its protein product is CASSQGLANYETQYF.

This clonotype showed up many times. This chain connects TRBV20-1 to TRBJ1-4; D is undetermined. Per the germline V gene, CDR1 is DFQATT and CDR2 is SNEGSKA (reference sequence). The CDR3 totals 12 residues. Trimming removed 7 bases at V and 8 bases at J, with 14 bases between. CDR3 region: CSVKHGDEKLFF. The CDR3 DNA reads as TGCAGTGTCAAACACGGAGACGAAAAACTGTTTTTT.

The rearrangement links TRBV3-1 to TRBJ2-5; TRBD2 agrees at 9 bases. Germline values: CDR1 LGHDT, CDR2 YNNKEL (reference sequence). The CDR3 has 13 amino acids. V was pared by 4 bases and J by 5 bases, with 2 bases of the junction left unmatched. Written as DNA, the CDR3 is TGTGCCAGCAGCCGCGGGAGGGATGAGACCCAGTACTTC. Protein product: CASSRGRDETQYF.

V gene TRBV15 combines with J gene TRBJ2-5, with TRBD1 matching over 7 bases. Germline CDR1 is LNHNV and CDR2 is YYDKDF (reference sequence). J was trimmed by 4 bases and V by 3 bases; bases with no gene match: 2. The CDR3 extends over 13 amino acids. CDR3 region: CATSSRQGETQYF. For the CDR3, the DNA is TGTGCCACCAGCAGCCGACAGGGAGAGACCCAGTACTTC.

This clonotype was recorded a few times. This chain connects TRBV7-2 to TRBJ1-3; 7 bases map to TRBD1. V shed 7 bases and J 0 bases; nucleotides not matched to a gene: 6. The CDR3 has 15 amino acids. CDR1 and CDR2 from the germline V gene are SGHTA and FQGNSA. Here the CDR3 DNA reads TGTGCCAGCACTTTGACAGGGAGCTCTGGAAACACCATATATTTT. It specifies CASTLTGSSGNTIYF.

This clonotype showed up just a few times. The chain has TRBV4-3 and TRBJ1-5; 9 bases are a match to TRBD1. Unmatched junction bases numbered 10, after V lost 1 base and J lost 3 bases. CDR3 length: 18 residues. The germline CDR1 and CDR2 sequences are LGHNA and YSLEER. The CDR3 DNA is TGCGCCAGCAGCCAAGTCGCGAAGACAGGGGGGATCAATCAGCCCCAGCATTTT. It specifies CASSQVAKTGGINQPQHF.

This clonotype was detected a few times. The V gene is TRBV15, the J gene TRBJ2-5, with a possible D match to TRBD2 (5 bases). Germline V CDR1 and CDR2: LNHNV, YYDKDF (reference sequence). The CDR3 runs to 16 residues. The germline V and J ends were trimmed by 0 bases and 5 bases, with 16 bases remaining between them. The CDR3 coding sequence is TGTGCCACCAGCAGAGACAGAGCATTGGGCGGGGAGACCCAGTACTTC. Protein product: CATSRDRALGGETQYF.

This clonotype was seen only a few times. The rearrangement joins TRBV6-5 to TRBJ1-2; possibly TRBD1 for D (5 bases). Trimming cost V 5 bases and J 4 bases, with 17 bases left between them. The CDR3 extends over 15 amino acids. CDR1 is MNHEY, CDR2 SVGAGI, per germline. CDR3 nucleotide sequence: TGTGCCAGCAGTGCCTCGGGGGGGGGGTTCTATGGCTACACCTTC. Amino acid sequence: CASSASGGGFYGYTF.

The chain has TRBV19 and TRBJ1-5; 11 nucleotides align to TRBD1. V lost 7 bases and J lost 4; bases outside the gene matches: 3. CDR1 LNHDA and CDR2 SQIVND come from the germline V gene (reference sequence). The CDR3 has 14 amino acids. The CDR3 region is CASTGQGGNQPQHF. CDR3 in DNA: TGTGCCAGTACGGGACAGGGGGGGAATCAGCCCCAGCATTTT.